What follows are 17 T cell receptor beta chains derived from one specimen sequenced in a study of T cells in localized non-small cell lung cancer. Profiled with immunoSEQ multiplex PCR; TCRdb holds only in-frame clones, not every one. The sample comprises 50,000 to 70,000 clones, 80% to 95% of which are singletons, and nearly 20% rests with the top ten. The sequencing here drew on peripheral blood, taken before any cancer treatment. These receptors all stem from a man aged 35-69 years with stage I lung adenocarcinoma.

The chain is built from TRBV5-4 and TRBJ2-3, with 10 bases fitting TRBD2. Germline loops: CDR1 SGHNT, CDR2 YYREEE (reference sequence). The CDR3 is made up of 15 amino acids. V lost 4 bases, J lost 5 bases, and 7 bases stayed unmatched. CDR3 coding DNA: TGTGCCAGCAGCCAGCGGGAGGGCCGTGGAGATACGCAGTATTTT. This codes for CASSQREGRGDTQYF.

The chain links TRBV20-1 to TRBJ1-2; no firm D call. The CDR3 is 10 amino acids. Trimming took 2 bases from V and 8 from J, leaving 6 bases between them. The V gene's germline CDR1 is DFQATT and CDR2 SNEGSKA (reference sequence). Here the CDR3 DNA reads TGCAGTGCTAGAAGTGGGGGCTACACCTTC. Protein product: CSARSGGYTF.

The rearrangement joins TRBV28 to TRBJ2-2, with 11 bases identical to TRBD1. From germline, CDR1 is MDHEN and CDR2 SYDVKM. The CDR3 has 15 amino acids. J lost 4 bases, V lost 2 bases, and 0 bases had no gene match. CDR3 residues: CASSLGTGGTGELFF. The CDR3 region has the DNA TGTGCCAGCAGTTTAGGGACAGGGGGCACCGGGGAGCTGTTTTTT.

The chain has TRBV6-1 and TRBJ2-3; a weak D match, TRBD2 (5 bases). The CDR3 contains 13 residues. Germline V CDR1 and CDR2: MNHNS, SASEGT. Trimming pared 11 bases from V and 2 bases from J, leaving 14 bases between. The CDR3 nucleotides are TGTGCCTGCCCCGGGAAATACACAGATACGCAGTATTTT. Translation gives CACPGKYTDTQYF.

The chain links TRBV6-5 to TRBJ1-5; 8 bases fit TRBD1. V lost 6 bases to trimming and J lost 3 bases; unmatched junction nucleotides: 4. Germline V gene lookup returns CDR1 MNHEY and CDR2 SVGAGI. This CDR3 contains 14 residues. The CDR3 is CASRGQGSNQPQHF. As DNA, the CDR3 is TGTGCCAGCAGAGGACAGGGCTCCAATCAGCCCCAGCATTTT.

The V and J genes are TRBV28 and TRBJ1-1; D remains unclear. The CDR3 totals 13 residues. Germline values: CDR1 MDHEN, CDR2 SYDVKM. V lost 9 bases and J lost 1, with 12 bases in between. The CDR3, as DNA: TGTGCCAGTCTCCCATCCACGAACACTGAAGCTTTCTTT. Residues: CASLPSTNTEAFF.

V and J are TRBV5-6 and TRBJ2-7, with 7 bases lining up with TRBD1. The germline V gene has CDR1 SGHDT and CDR2 YYEEEE. There are 13 residues in the CDR3. V lost 4 bases, J lost 4 bases, and 5 bases stayed unmatched. The CDR3 region has the DNA TGTGCCAGCAGCGCTGACAGGGCGTACGAGCAGTACTTC. It specifies CASSADRAYEQYF.

The rearrangement uses TRBV11-2 and TRBJ2-1; TRBD2 matches at 7 bases. The CDR3 loop spans 15 amino acids. Losses at the gene ends were 3 bases for V and 4 bases for J; bases not matched to a gene: 6. Germline CDR1 and CDR2: SGHAT and FQNNGV. CDR3 nucleotides: TGTGCCAGCAGCTTCCAATGGGGGGGTTACAATGAGCAGTTCTTC. This translates into CASSFQWGGYNEQFF. Full variable domain (remainder filled in from reference TRBV11-2 and TRBJ2-1): EAGVAQSPRYKIIEKRQSVAFWCNPISGHATLYWYQQILGQGPKLLIQFQNNGVVDDSQLPKDRFSAERLKGVDSTLKIQPAKLEDSAVYLCASSFQWGGYNEQFFGPGTRLTVL.

The chain couples TRBV5-4 to TRBJ2-2; 8 bases line up with TRBD2. The CDR3 runs 15 residues. Germline V gene data show CDR1 as SGHNT and CDR2 as YYREEE (reference sequence). Trimming took 4 bases from V and 4 from J; bases not matched to a gene: 6. CDR3 sequence (DNA): TGTGCCAGCAGCCTCCGGACTAGCCGCACCGGGGAGCTGTTTTTT. This encodes CASSLRTSRTGELFF.

The V call is TRBV5-8, the J call TRBJ2-7, with 14 bases that match TRBD2. The CDR3 length is 18 residues. V lost 2 bases, J lost 6 bases, and 13 bases stayed unmatched. CDR1 is SGHTS and CDR2 is YDEGEE in the germline V gene. As DNA, the CDR3 is TGTGCCAGCAGCTTAGCAGGGACTAGCGGGAGCCTTGGAACCGAGCAGTACTTC. Its translation is CASSLAGTSGSLGTEQYF.

This chain connects TRBV5-1 to TRBJ2-2, with D possibly TRBD1 on 5 matching bases. Between the trimmed V and J ends, which lost 1 base and 7 bases, there was a span of 5 bases. Germline V gene lookup returns CDR1 SGHRS and CDR2 YFSETQ. The CDR3 sequence is 12 residues long. Written as DNA, the CDR3 is TGCGCCAGCAGCTTGACAGGCGGGGAGCTGTTTTTT. Protein sequence: CASSLTGGELFF.

CDR3 sequence: CASRVTVTEAFF. DNA of the CDR3: TGTGCCAGCAGGGTTACAGTCACTGAAGCTTTCTTT. V and J are TRBV6-1 and TRBJ1-1; D ambiguous. Between the trimmed V and J ends, which lost 6 bases and 4 bases, there was a span of 9 bases. The CDR3 length is 12 residues. CDR1 is MNHNS, CDR2 SASEGT, per germline.

The chain uses TRBV7-2 and TRBJ2-1; D might be TRBD1 (6 bases). The V gene lost 7 bases and the J gene lost 10 bases, with 20 bases spanning the gap. The CDR3 length is 14 residues. CDR1 and CDR2 from the germline V gene are SGHTA and FQGNSA. For the CDR3, the DNA is TGTGCCAGCACCTCCCCCAGGGGCTGGAGCGAGCAGTTCTTC. It yields the protein CASTSPRGWSEQFF.

V is TRBV25-1 and J is TRBJ2-2, with a weak D call TRBD1 (5 bases). CDR1 is MGHDK, CDR2 SYGVNS, per germline. Between the trimmed V and J ends, which lost 4 bases and 2 bases, there was a span of 11 bases. The CDR3 is 15 residues long. The CDR3 sequence is CASSGGSTNTGELFF. Written as DNA, the CDR3 is TGTGCCAGCAGTGGGGGCTCGACAAACACCGGGGAGCTGTTTTTT. Full variable domain (outside the CDR3, taken from reference TRBV25-1 and TRBJ2-2): EADIYQTPRYLVIGTGKKITLECSQTMGHDKMYWYQQDPGMELHLIHYSYGVNSTEKGDLSSESTVSRIRTEHFPLTLESARPSHTSQYLCASSGGSTNTGELFFGEGSRLTVL.

The V and J genes are TRBV27 and TRBJ2-5; D not resolved. CDR3 size: 12 residues. With 2 bases removed from V and 4 bases from J, the gap between germline ends came to 5 bases. In germline, CDR1 is MNHEY, CDR2 SMNVEV (reference sequence). The CDR3 region is CASSLDRETQYF. As DNA, the CDR3 is TGTGCCAGCAGTTTAGATAGAGAGACCCAGTACTTC.

The chain has TRBV19 and TRBJ2-1, with no clear D. The germline V gene encodes CDR1 LNHDA and CDR2 SQIVND (reference sequence). V lost 7 bases and J lost 0, with 7 bases in between. The CDR3 is 13 residues long. CDR3 amino acids: CASTGSSYNEQFF. The DNA for the CDR3 is TGTGCCAGTACTGGCAGCTCCTACAATGAGCAGTTCTTC.

The chain links TRBV7-3 to TRBJ2-1, with TRBD2 as a possible D gene (6 bases). The CDR3 runs to 16 residues. V was cut by 3 bases and J by 4 bases, with 16 bases left in between. Looked up from germline, CDR1 is SGHTA and CDR2 is FQGTGA. CDR3 DNA: TGTGCCAGCAGCTTGCAGACTAGACCCCCTTACAATGAGCAGTTCTTC. It encodes CASSLQTRPPYNEQFF.